This T cell receptor (beta chain) was captured by sequencing in a study of CD8 T cells in cerebrospinal fluid in Alzheimer's disease. Overall study findings and caveats: Versus healthy subjects, Alzheimer's patients more often had clones of at least 3%. Patients with mild cognitive impairment or Alzheimer's disease had a larger top CSF clone percentage than controls.

TCRdb reprocessed the 10x single-cell sequencing reads; each CDR3 protein has one entry and no DNA is given. Here the sample table reports roughly 1,500 distinct CDR3 sequences. The V gene's germline CDR1 is MNHEY and CDR2 SVGAGI. The length of the CDR3 is 12 residues. Considering frequency, this clonotype is medium-sized. Its antigen is unknown. Sequencing input: cerebrospinal fluid. The TCR was taken from a human donor with Alzheimer's disease. The chain has TRBV6-5 and TRBJ2-2; TCRdb picks TRBD1, but there is no DNA to check that call. Here the CDR3 reads CASSYGGRALFF.